A selection of T cell receptor beta chains follows, all from one sample in a study. TCRdb re-called the 5' RACE reads with MiXCR, one entry per CDR3 protein. The data contain over 45,000 distinct CDR3 sequences, approximately 26% of them singletons. Sequencing used tumor-infiltrating Tregs sorted from the breast tumor. The source of these receptors is a female donor with breast cancer. CDR3s include the opening cysteine and the closing phenylalanine or tryptophan. A D gene is named only where the DNA matches it firmly. Clone size is stated in some rows and not others, as once, few, many or a class when expanded.

d_call,v_call,j_call,cdr3_length,clone_size,cdr3_aa,cdr3_nt
.,TRBV30,TRBJ1-5,13,.,CAWSVSSNQPQHF,TGTGCCTGGAGTGTATCTAGCAATCAGCCCCAGCATTTT
TRBD2,TRBV20-1,TRBJ2-2,15,few,CSAPRAGRAPGELFF,TGCAGTGCTCCCAGGGCCGGGAGGGCCCCCGGGGAGCTGTTTTTT
TRBD1,TRBV5-1,TRBJ2-6,16,many,CASSFAGGSGANVLTF,TGCGCCAGCAGTTTCGCAGGGGGCTCTGGGGCCAACGTCCTGACTTTC
TRBD2,TRBV28,TRBJ2-3,16,few,CASSSLGEREADTQYF,TGTGCCAGCAGTTCCCTCGGGGAGCGGGAGGCAGATACGCAGTATTTT
.,TRBV6-1,TRBJ1-5,15,many,CASSADFLSNQPQHF,TGTGCCAGCAGCGCGGACTTCCTTAGCAATCAGCCCCAGCATTTT
.,TRBV28,TRBJ1-1,15,.,CASRRTVTMNTEAFF,TGTGCCAGCAGACGGACGGTTACTATGAACACTGAAGCTTTCTTT
TRBD1,TRBV29-1,TRBJ2-5,14,few,CSAKGQGALETQYF,TGCAGCGCCAAGGGACAGGGGGCGTTGGAGACCCAGTACTTC
TRBD2,TRBV30,TRBJ2-7,12,.,CAWSETSGEQYF,TGTGCCTGGAGTGAGACTAGCGGCGAGCAGTACTTC
.,TRBV4-2,TRBJ1-6,13,few,CASSQGRGSPLHF,TGTGCCAGCAGCCAAGGAAGAGGTTCGCCCCTCCACTTT
.,TRBV20-1,TRBJ2-5,15,.,CSARQIVGPRKTQYF,TGCAGTGCTAGACAGATTGTCGGACCTAGAAAGACCCAGTACTTC
TRBD2,TRBV28,TRBJ2-7,15,.,CASSFTGTSFYEQYF,TGTGCCAGCAGTTTTACCGGGACTAGCTTTTACGAGCAGTACTTC
.,TRBV7-2,TRBJ2-1,13,.,CAGTQTNYNEQFF,TGTGCCGGCACGCAGACTAACTACAATGAGCAGTTCTTC
.,TRBV5-1,TRBJ1-1,13,.,CASSLEQFTEAFF,TGCGCCAGCAGCTTGGAGCAGTTCACTGAAGCTTTCTTT
.,TRBV5-1,TRBJ2-3,14,.,CASSLIGGTDTQYF,TGCGCCAGCAGCTTAATTGGGGGCACAGATACGCAGTATTTT
.,TRBV4-1,TRBJ2-6,15,many,CASSQEGSGANVLTF,TGCGCCAGCAGCCAAGAGGGGTCTGGGGCCAACGTCCTGACTTTC
.,TRBV4-2,TRBJ1-1,15,.,CASSQGGAMNTEAFF,TGTGCCAGCAGCCAAGGAGGCGCAATGAACACTGAAGCTTTCTTT
TRBD1,TRBV5-1,TRBJ1-2,16,many,CASSLAVGQGVSGYTF,TGCGCCAGCAGCTTGGCCGTGGGACAGGGAGTTTCTGGCTACACCTTC
.,TRBV7-2,TRBJ2-1,13,.,CASSSNSYNEQFF,TGTGCCAGCAGCTCCAACAGCTACAATGAGCAGTTCTTC
TRBD1,TRBV20-1,TRBJ2-5,15,.,CSARPGQGSLETQYF,TGCAGTGCTAGGCCGGGACAGGGTTCTTTAGAGACCCAGTACTTC
.,TRBV15,TRBJ1-2,13,few,CATSRNRDGGYTF,TGTGCCACCAGCAGGAACCGCGACGGAGGCTACACCTTC
TRBD1,TRBV6-5,TRBJ2-7,14,.,CASSYSRGLYEQYF,TGTGCCAGCAGTTACTCCAGGGGGCTCTACGAGCAGTACTTC
.,TRBV20-1,TRBJ1-4,15,few,CSASRGIRDTEKLFF,TGCAGTGCTAGTAGGGGGATCCGAGATACTGAAAAACTGTTTTTT
.,TRBV6-5,TRBJ2-5,16,.,CASSYPTNEHQETQYF,TGTGCCAGCAGTTACCCGACTAACGAACATCAAGAGACCCAGTACTTC
.,TRBV5-4,TRBJ2-5,13,.,CASSHRDQETQYF,TGTGCCAGCTCGCACCGTGACCAAGAGACCCAGTACTTC
.,TRBV4-1,TRBJ1-1,15,.,CASSQPNGANTEAFF,TGCGCCAGCAGCCAGCCAAATGGGGCGAACACTGAAGCTTTCTTT
.,TRBV2,TRBJ1-5,14,many,CASSEAAGIQPQHF,TGTGCCAGCAGTGAAGCCGCGGGCATTCAGCCCCAGCATTTT
TRBD2,TRBV20-1,TRBJ2-1,14,.,CSALRLAGGDEQFF,TGCAGTGCTCTACGGCTAGCGGGGGGGGATGAGCAGTTCTTC
TRBD1,TRBV10-3,TRBJ2-3,13,.,CATAGTGKDTQYF,TGTGCCACTGCCGGGACAGGGAAAGATACGCAGTATTTT